The rows below give T cell receptor beta chains drawn from one sample of a study of blood T cell repertoires in COVID-19. Sequenced by immunoSEQ multiplex PCR; TCRdb stores in-frame clones only, minus some. The sample comprises 490,000 or so clones, approximately 86% of which are singletons, and around 8% rests with the top ten. Sequencing used PBMCs or T cells enriched from blood (not recorded which). The source of these receptors is a woman aged 60 to 75 who had recovered from COVID-19. CDR3s include the opening cysteine and the closing phenylalanine or tryptophan. A D gene is named only where the DNA matches it firmly. For some rows the clone size is stated as once, few or many, or as a class when expanded; others skip it.

size	D	V	J	CDR3	DNA
NA	TRBD1	TRBV18	TRBJ2-3	CASSYGQAYTDTQYF	TGTGCCAGCTCATATGGACAGGCATACACAGATACGCAGTATTTT
NA	TRBD1	TRBV27	TRBJ1-2	CASSRDSRIPNYGYTF	TGTGCCAGCAGCCGGGACAGCCGAATTCCCAACTATGGCTACACCTTC
NA	NA	TRBV2	TRBJ1-2	CASRFTGYYGYTF	TGTGCCAGCCGCTTTACAGGGTACTATGGCTACACCTTC
NA	TRBD1	TRBV2	TRBJ1-2	CASRRRDRGKGYGYTF	TGTGCCAGCAGACGCCGGGACAGGGGAAAAGGCTATGGCTACACCTTC
NA	NA	TRBV4-1	TRBJ1-1	CASSQVQVVETEAFF	TGCGCCAGCAGCCAAGTACAGGTCGTCGAGACTGAAGCTTTCTTT
NA	NA	TRBV4-1	TRBJ1-1	CASSPVPGMNTEAFF	TGCGCCAGCAGCCCTGTTCCAGGCATGAACACTGAAGCTTTCTTT
once	NA	TRBV19	TRBJ1-4	CASSIGAGTNEKLFF	TGTGCCAGTAGTATTGGCGCCGGGACTAATGAAAAACTGTTTTTT
NA	NA	TRBV10-2	TRBJ2-2	CATKGGSNTGELFF	TGCGCCACCAAGGGGGGGTCGAACACCGGGGAGCTGTTTTTT
NA	TRBD1	TRBV7-2	TRBJ1-1	CASSLAGTGISTEAFF	TGTGCCAGCAGCTTAGCGGGGACAGGGATATCGACTGAAGCTTTCTTT
NA	TRBD1	TRBV6-1	TRBJ1-2	CASSEAQGFFYYGYTF	TGTGCCAGCAGTGAAGCACAGGGGTTCTTTTATTATGGCTACACCTTC
NA	TRBD1	TRBV11-2	TRBJ2-6	CASSPRQGAGANVLTF	TGTGCCAGCAGCCCCAGACAGGGGGCGGGGGCCAACGTCCTGACTTTC
NA	NA	TRBV3-1/TRBV3-2	TRBJ2-2	CASSQGPRTGELFF	TGTGCCAGCAGCCAAGGGCCGAGGACCGGGGAGCTGTTTTTT
NA	NA	TRBV9	TRBJ1-5	CASSVLGGNQPQHF	TGTGCCAGCAGCGTTTTAGGGGGCAATCAGCCCCAGCATTTT
NA	TRBD1	TRBV30	TRBJ1-2	CAWSVRYLRTGGDYGYTF	TGTGCCTGGAGTGTACGTTATTTAAGGACAGGGGGCGACTATGGCTACACCTTC
once	TRBD2	TRBV29-1	TRBJ2-3	CSALPGGLSTDTQYF	TGCAGCGCCTTACCGGGGGGGCTATCGACAGATACGCAGTATTTT
once	NA	TRBV18	TRBJ2-1	CASSPSQGSYNEQFF	TGTGCCAGCTCACCAAGCCAGGGCTCCTACAATGAGCAGTTCTTC
NA	TRBD1	TRBV5-1	TRBJ2-1	CASSWGQTANEQFF	TGCGCCAGCAGCTGGGGACAGACGGCCAATGAGCAGTTCTTC
NA	NA	TRBV7-9	TRBJ1-1	CASSYRDMNTEAFF	TGTGCCAGCAGCTACAGGGATATGAACACTGAAGCTTTCTTT
NA	TRBD1	TRBV5-1	TRBJ2-4	CASSLRWTGGAGPNIQYF	TGCGCCAGCAGCTTGCGTTGGACAGGGGGCGCTGGGCCAAACATTCAGTACTTC
few	NA	TRBV5-4	TRBJ1-2	CASSATGRDYGYTF	TGTGCCAGCAGCGCTACAGGGAGGGACTATGGCTACACCTTC
NA	TRBD2	TRBV5-4	TRBJ2-1	CASSLEAGGLYNEQFF	TGTGCCAGCAGCTTGGAGGCGGGGGGGTTATACAATGAGCAGTTCTTC
NA	NA	TRBV12-3/TRBV12-4	TRBJ1-1	CASSLGDTEAFF	TGTGCCAGCAGTTTGGGAGACACTGAAGCTTTCTTT
NA	TRBD1	TRBV4-2	TRBJ2-3	CASSQTGGSTDTQYF	TGTGCCAGCAGCCAAACAGGGGGGAGCACAGATACGCAGTATTTT
NA	TRBD1	TRBV30	TRBJ2-1	CAWSVTGVSEQFF	TGTGCCTGGAGTGTGACAGGGGTGTCTGAGCAGTTCTTC
NA	NA	TRBV19	TRBJ1-6	CASSDRSNSPLHF	TGTGCCAGTAGTGACAGATCCAATTCACCCCTCCACTTT
NA	TRBD2	TRBV7-7	TRBJ2-2	CASSPGGAKNTGELFF	TGTGCCAGCAGCCCCGGGGGGGCAAAGAACACCGGGGAGCTGTTTTTT
NA	NA	TRBV5-1	TRBJ2-2	CASSLGQGQGGTGELFF	TGCGCCAGCAGCTTGGGGCAAGGGCAGGGTGGCACCGGGGAGCTGTTTTTT
once	TRBD1	TRBV7-8	TRBJ1-2	CASSSLRTGREGYTF	TGTGCCAGCAGCTCCCTGAGGACAGGGCGGGAGGGCTACACCTTC
NA	TRBD1	TRBV19	TRBJ1-4	CASSRDRVFVKEKLFF	TGTGCCAGTAGTAGGGACAGGGTATTTGTTAAAGAAAAACTGTTTTTT
NA	NA	TRBV4-1	TRBJ1-3	CASSQGLSNTIYF	TGCGCCAGCAGCCAGGGACTCTCAAACACCATATATTTT
NA	TRBD1	TRBV19	TRBJ2-7	CASSLWQGAYEQYF	TGTGCCAGTAGTTTATGGCAGGGGGCCTACGAGCAGTACTTC